This is a list of T cell receptor beta chains from one sample in a study of blood T cell repertoires in COVID-19. Clones were read by immunoSEQ multiplex PCR, and TCRdb kept only the in-frame ones, dropping some. The sample records hundreds of thousands of clones, roughly nine tenths being singletons. Sequencing was carried out using peripheral blood. These receptors originate from a woman in her 50s with COVID-19, enrolled during active disease. Both conserved end residues are part of each CDR3. The order of the fields is clone size, V gene, J gene, CDR3 length, D gene, CDR3 DNA, CDR3 protein. The D gene is left open where the match is weak. Only part of the rows carry a size: once, few, many, or a class if the clone is expanded.

>.|TRBV5-6|TRBJ2-7|12|.
TGTGCCAGCAGCTTGGGCAGGGGCGAGCAGTACTTC
CASSLGRGEQYF
>.|TRBV4-1|TRBJ1-2|17|TRBD1
TGCGCCAGCAGCCGAACCCGGGACAGGGGATTGAACTATGGCTACACCTTC
CASSRTRDRGLNYGYTF
>.|TRBV10-3|TRBJ1-1|16|TRBD1
TGTGCCATCAGTGAGTGGGGACAGGTTTCGAACACTGAAGCTTTCTTT
CAISEWGQVSNTEAFF
>.|TRBV12-3/TRBV12-4|TRBJ1-2|13|.
TGTGCCAGCAGTCCTGACACCAGCTATGGCTACACCTTC
CASSPDTSYGYTF
>.|TRBV2|TRBJ1-2|15|TRBD1
TGTGCCAGCAGTGAAGTGGGGACAGGGGGCGCTGGCTACACCTTC
CASSEVGTGGAGYTF
>once|TRBV4-1|TRBJ2-6|17|.
TGCGCCAGCTCGAGGGAGTCCTCGGTATCTGGGGCCAACGTCCTGACTTTC
CASSRESSVSGANVLTF
>.|TRBV5-1|TRBJ2-2|16|.
TGCGCCAGCAGCTTGGCCCGGAGTCGGTTAAAGGAAGAGCTGTTTTTT
CASSLARSRLKEELFF
>.|TRBV9|TRBJ1-5|15|.
TGTGCCAGCAGCGTAGCGGGTTTCCCCAATCAGCCCCAGCATTTT
CASSVAGFPNQPQHF
>few|TRBV2|TRBJ1-1|13|.
TGTGCCAGCAAATTCAGCGTGAACACTGAAGCTTTCTTT
CASKFSVNTEAFF
>once|TRBV5-6|TRBJ1-2|12|.
TGTGCCAGCAGCTTGGGCGCCCTTAGCTACACCTTC
CASSLGALSYTF
>.|TRBV27|TRBJ2-7|14|TRBD2
TGTGCCAGCAGTTTTGCGGGGGGGCCCAACGAGCAGTACTTC
CASSFAGGPNEQYF
>.|TRBV11-2|TRBJ2-7|14|TRBD1
TGTGCCAGCAGCCCCGGGACAGGGTTTTACGAGCAGTACTTC
CASSPGTGFYEQYF
>.|TRBV6-7|TRBJ2-1|16|.
TGTGCCAGCAGTTACCCCGGAGGGGGGGTGTACAATGAGCAGTTCTTC
CASSYPGGGVYNEQFF
>few|TRBV19|TRBJ1-1|13|.
TGTGCCAGTAGCGACGTAGGAGGGCGCGAAGCTTTCTTT
CASSDVGGREAFF
>.|TRBV29-1|TRBJ1-4|13|TRBD1
TGCAGCGTTGAGGACAGGGGAGGTGAAAAACTGTTTTTT
CSVEDRGGEKLFF
>.|TRBV24-1|TRBJ2-5|16|TRBD1
TGTGCCACCAGTGACGTGACAGGGGGACAAAAAGAGACCCAGTACTTC
CATSDVTGGQKETQYF